Below, 20 T cell receptor beta chains from the same sample are listed, as sequenced in a study of shared clonotypes between healthy human individuals. Generated by immunoSEQ multiplex PCR, the TCRdb table keeps only in-frame clones and is missing some. The sample has around 2,000,000 clones, about 95% seen once. The source material was naive CD4+ T cells sorted from blood. Subset meaning: CD45RA+ positively selected. The receptors come from a man between 18 and 35 years old in good health.

The V call is TRBV18, the J call TRBJ2-5; 8 nucleotides align to TRBD2. The CDR3 covers 15 residues. The J segment lost 0 bases and the V segment lost 2 bases, leaving 2 bases of the junction unmatched. Germline V gives CDR1 KGHSH, CDR2 LQKENI. This CDR3 reads CASSPGGRNQETQYF. DNA of the CDR3: TGTGCCAGCTCACCAGGCGGGAGGAACCAAGAGACCCAGTACTTC.

The genes are TRBV29-1 and TRBJ1-1; D possibly corresponds to TRBD1 (5 bases). V lost 7 bases and J lost 1, with 7 bases in between. This CDR3 has 11 amino acids. Germline CDR1 is SQVTM and CDR2 is ANQGSEA. CDR3 protein: CSDGANTEAFF. DNA of the CDR3: TGCAGCGACGGGGCGAACACTGAAGCTTTCTTT.

This clone was observed once. The rearrangement uses TRBV27 and TRBJ2-7, with TRBD2 identical over 7 bases. Germline CDR1 MNHEY, CDR2 SMNVEV (reference sequence). The V and J ends lost 4 bases and 0 bases, in that order; junction bases with no gene match: 12. The CDR3 has 17 amino acids. CDR3 in DNA: TGTGCCAGCAGTTCGCCCCCGGGAGGACGTCACTCCTACGAGCAGTACTTC. Translation gives CASSSPPGGRHSYEQYF.

The chain employs TRBV5-1 and TRBJ2-7; D possibly corresponds to TRBD1 (6 bases). The V end was cut by 4 bases, the J end by 1 base, with 12 bases between. This CDR3 region has 14 residues. Germline CDR1 and CDR2: SGHRS and YFSETQ. CDR3 protein: CASSIGTQSYEQYF. The CDR3 DNA is TGCGCCAGCAGCATCGGGACACAGTCCTACGAGCAGTACTTC.

The chain combines TRBV13 with TRBJ1-2; D call uncertain. The CDR3 sequence is 16 residues long. Trimming cost V 0 bases and J 4 bases, with 15 bases left between them. Germline-derived CDR1 and CDR2 are PRHDT and FYEKMQ (reference sequence). For the CDR3, the DNA is TGTGCCAGCAGCTTAGGGTCAGGCGACTCCATCTATGGCTACACCTTC. This translates into CASSLGSGDSIYGYTF.

This clone appeared once. The V gene is TRBV7-9, the J gene TRBJ2-1, with unresolved D. V was clipped by 0 bases and J by 8 bases, with 8 bases between them. Germline V lookup: CDR1 SEHNR, CDR2 FQNEAQ (reference sequence). The CDR3 spans 13 residues. The CDR3 loop is CASSLALVDEQFF. CDR3 bases: TGTGCCAGCAGCTTAGCCCTCGTCGATGAGCAGTTCTTC. Variable domain in full (rest from reference TRBV7-9 and TRBJ2-1): DTGVSQNPRHKITKRGQNVTFRCDPISEHNRLYWYRQTLGQGPEFLTYFQNEAQLEKSRLLSDRFSAERPKGSFSTLEIQRTEQGDSAMYLCASSLALVDEQFFGPGTRLTVL.

J is TRBJ2-1 and V is TRBV2; TRBD1 might be the D (6 bases). Germline V CDR1 and CDR2: SNHLY, FYNNEI. Between the trimmed V and J ends, which lost 4 bases and 3 bases, there was a span of 13 bases. The CDR3 covers 15 residues. Written as DNA, the CDR3 is TGTGCCAGCAGTGTCCGACAGGAGTACTACAATGAGCAGTTCTTC. It yields the protein CASSVRQEYYNEQFF.

The genes are TRBV5-1 and TRBJ1-3; 9 nucleotides agree with TRBD1. The V gene's germline CDR1 is SGHRS and CDR2 YFSETQ. The CDR3 sequence is 15 residues long. Trimming cost V 0 bases and J 4 bases; bases outside gene matches: 2. CDR3 sequence: CASSLGTGEGNTIYF. In nucleotides, the CDR3 is TGCGCCAGCAGCTTGGGGACAGGGGAAGGAAACACCATATATTTT.

J is TRBJ1-3 and V is TRBV6-1; TRBD1 aligns across 9 bases. Germline-derived CDR1 and CDR2 are MNHNS and SASEGT. This CDR3 is built from 17 residues. J gave up 3 bases and V 6 bases, and 12 bases lay outside the gene matches. CDR3 sequence (DNA): TGTGCCAGCAGAGAAACCGCCGGGACAGGGAGTGGAAACACCATATATTTT. Its translation is CASRETAGTGSGNTIYF.

The chain couples TRBV30 to TRBJ2-7; possibly TRBD2 for D (5 bases). V was shortened by 0 bases and J by 1 base, with 10 bases between the two germline ends. Germline CDR1 is GTSNPN and CDR2 is SVGIG (reference sequence). This CDR3 comprises 14 residues. The CDR3 DNA reads TGTGCCTGGAGTGTGGCGGGTATTTCCTACGAGCAGTACTTC. Translation gives CAWSVAGISYEQYF. Full variable domain (rest looked up from reference TRBV30 and TRBJ2-7): SQTIHQWPATLVQPVGSPLSLECTVEGTSNPNLYWYRQAAGRGLQLLFYSVGIGQISSEVPQNLSASRPQDRQFILSSKKLLLSDSGFYLCAWSVAGISYEQYFGPGTRLTVT.

The V gene is TRBV11-2, the J gene TRBJ2-2, with D uncertain. Germline CDR1 is SGHAT and CDR2 is FQNNGV. V was cut by 3 bases and J by 6 bases, with 8 bases left in between. The CDR3 totals 13 residues. CDR3 DNA: TGTGCCAGCAGCTTGCACAGCGCCGGGGAGCTGTTTTTT. Its protein product is CASSLHSAGELFF.

The chain carries TRBV15 and TRBJ2-7; D may be TRBD2 (7 bases). V lost 1 base and J lost 4, with 14 bases in between. The CDR3 contains 15 residues. CDR1 and CDR2 from the germline V gene are LNHNV and YYDKDF (reference sequence). In nucleotides, the CDR3 is TGTGCCACCAGCAGAGTGCGGGGGCTAGGGTACGAGCAGTACTTC. Protein sequence: CATSRVRGLGYEQYF.

This sequence joins TRBV29-1 and TRBJ1-1; D perhaps matches TRBD1 (5 bases). V lost 6 bases and J lost 4, with 15 bases in between. Germline-derived CDR1 and CDR2 are SQVTM and ANQGSEA. The CDR3 is made up of 13 amino acids. The CDR3 DNA reads TGCAGCGTGGGGCAAGATGGGGGCACTGAAGCTTTCTTT. This translates into CSVGQDGGTEAFF.

The chain carries TRBV29-1 and TRBJ2-4, with 8 positions matching TRBD2. The germline gives CDR1 SQVTM, CDR2 ANQGSEA. CDR3 length equals 15 residues. V gave up 4 bases and J gave up 0 bases; unmatched junction bases: 5. CDR3 protein: CSVGLARVAKNIQYF. The CDR3 DNA is TGCAGCGTTGGACTAGCGAGAGTAGCCAAAAACATTCAGTACTTC. The full variable domain, rest sourced from reference TRBV29-1 and TRBJ2-4, is SAVISQKPSRDICQRGTSLTIQCQVDSQVTMMFWYRQQPGQSLTLIATANQGSEATYESGFVIDKFPISRPNLTFSTLTVSNMSPEDSSIYLCSVGLARVAKNIQYFGAGTRLSVL.

The rearrangement joins TRBV7-9 to TRBJ2-3, with D unresolved. CDR1 and CDR2 from the germline V gene are SEHNR and FQNEAQ (reference sequence). CDR3 length equals 16 residues. The V end lost 1 base, the J end lost 0 bases, and 11 bases lay between the germline ends. CDR3 DNA: TGTGCCAGCAGCTTAGTTATAGAAGCTAGCACAGATACGCAGTATTTT. Its translation is CASSLVIEASTDTQYF. Together with reference TRBV7-9 and TRBJ2-3, the CDR3 gives the full variable domain: DTGVSQNPRHKITKRGQNVTFRCDPISEHNRLYWYRQTLGQGPEFLTYFQNEAQLEKSRLLSDRFSAERPKGSFSTLEIQRTEQGDSAMYLCASSLVIEASTDTQYFGPGTRLTVL.

The chain joins TRBV7-2 to TRBJ2-1; D may be TRBD2 (5 bases). Germline V gives CDR1 SGHTA, CDR2 FQGNSA. V was cut by 3 bases and J by 3 bases, with 12 bases left in between. The CDR3 runs 15 residues. DNA for the CDR3: TGTGCCAGCAGCTTCGATGCTAGCTTCTACAATGAGCAGTTCTTC. It encodes CASSFDASFYNEQFF.

The chain recombines TRBV2 with TRBJ2-4; D remains ambiguous. The CDR3 extends over 14 amino acids. The V end was cut by 4 bases, the J end by 0 bases, with 7 bases between. CDR1 is SNHLY and CDR2 is FYNNEI in the germline V gene. CDR3 nucleotide sequence: TGTGCCAGCAGTGTTTCAATAGCCAAAAACATTCAGTACTTC. Translation: CASSVSIAKNIQYF.

The CDR3 protein is CASSFRGIDGYTF. The CDR3 DNA reads as TGCGCCAGCAGCTTCAGGGGGATCGATGGCTACACCTTC. The rearrangement uses TRBV5-1 and TRBJ1-2; 7 nucleotides agree with TRBD1. The CDR3 has 13 residues. V lost 2 bases to trimming and J lost 6 bases; unmatched junction nucleotides: 4. Germline CDR1 and CDR2: SGHRS and YFSETQ.

The chain couples TRBV2 to TRBJ2-4, with D possibly being TRBD1 (5 bases). Germline CDR1 reads SNHLY; CDR2 reads FYNNEI. Trimming cost V 8 bases and J 0 bases, with 14 bases left between them. This CDR3 spans 15 amino acids. CDR3 bases: TGTGCCAGCTGCCCGACAGAATTAGCCAAAAACATTCAGTACTTC. Its protein is CASCPTELAKNIQYF.

This clone was seen once. The rearrangement links TRBV6-1 to TRBJ1-6; D may be TRBD1 (6 bases). The V and J ends lost 3 bases and 4 bases respectively, with 10 bases between them. Germline-derived CDR1 and CDR2 are MNHNS and SASEGT. This CDR3 comprises 15 residues. The CDR3 protein is CASSDTGNYNSPLHF. CDR3 bases: TGTGCCAGCAGTGACACAGGGAATTATAATTCACCCCTCCACTTT.